The 20 T cell receptor beta chains below come from one sample, sequenced in a study of cytomegalovirus exposure and HLA in healthy donors (dated by TCRdb to the late 2010s). Library preparation used the immunoSEQ multiplex PCR assay. The immuneACCESS repertoire file appears here via TCRdb, limited to in-frame rearrangements. These files lack a portion of the clones; in checked studies, under half of the deficit traces to unresolved V genes, and the cause of the others is not known. Across this sample there are 95,000 to 150,000 clones, with about 83% seen only once. The ten largest account for approximately 2.3% of the sample. The specimen was PBMCs. Every receptor here comes from a woman aged 25 to 39 in good health and CMV-seronegative.

V is TRBV7-6 and J is TRBJ1-6; no definite D call. CDR1 is SGHVS and CDR2 is FNYEAQ in the germline V gene. The CDR3 has 16 residues. V gave up 5 bases and J gave up 4 bases, with 15 bases separating them. The CDR3 reads CASSPRELAYNSPLHF. The CDR3 DNA reads as TGTGCCAGCAGCCCTCGGGAGTTAGCTTATAATTCACCCCTCCACTTT.

CDR3 bases: TGTGCCAGCAGCCCCCGTTCGGTAGCGGGGGGGTCCTACAATGAGCAGTTCTTC. Its protein product is CASSPRSVAGGSYNEQFF. The chain is built from TRBV7-2 and TRBJ2-1, with 11 bases fitting TRBD2. The CDR3 runs 18 residues. Germline CDR1 and CDR2: SGHTA and FQGNSA. The J segment lost 1 base and the V segment lost 5 bases, leaving 10 bases of the junction unmatched.

This clone came up a few times. The chain employs TRBV4-1 and TRBJ2-3; the match to TRBD2 covers 7 bases. This CDR3 comprises 15 residues. V lost 0 bases to trimming and J lost 2 bases; unmatched junction nucleotides: 2. CDR1 MGHRA and CDR2 YSYEKL come from the germline V gene. The CDR3 reads CASSQEGDYTDTQYF. The CDR3 nucleotides read TGCGCCAGCAGCCAAGAGGGGGACTACACAGATACGCAGTATTTT.

V gene TRBV28 combines with J gene TRBJ1-5, with 9 positions matching TRBD1. V trimming: 5 bases; J trimming: 5 bases; junction bases outside the gene matches: 1. The germline gives CDR1 MDHEN, CDR2 SYDVKM. This CDR3 region has 13 residues. CDR3 residues: CASSRQGDQPQHF. CDR3 nucleotides: TGTGCCAGCAGTCGACAGGGGGATCAGCCCCAGCATTTT.

The V call is TRBV6-5, the J call TRBJ2-7; tentative D call: TRBD1 (5 bases). CDR1 is MNHEY and CDR2 is SVGAGI in the germline V gene. The CDR3 consists of 10 residues. Deletions cut 5 bases from V and 6 bases from J, with 5 bases between. In nucleotides, the CDR3 is TGTGCCAGCAGTGGGGCCGAGCAGTACTTC. The encoded protein is CASSGAEQYF.

The chain has TRBV18 and TRBJ1-4, with 10 bases that match TRBD1. Losses at the gene ends were 2 bases for V and 8 bases for J; bases not matched to a gene: 8. CDR1 and CDR2 from the germline V gene are KGHSH and LQKENI. This CDR3 is 16 amino acids long. The chain's CDR3 is CASSPVPGQGREKLFF. CDR3 nucleotides: TGTGCCAGCTCACCAGTACCGGGACAGGGGCGAGAAAAACTGTTTTTT.

V gene TRBV15 combines with J gene TRBJ2-7; D remains unclear. The V gene's germline CDR1 is LNHNV and CDR2 YYDKDF (reference sequence). Trimming cost V 0 bases and J 5 bases, with 14 bases left between them. The CDR3 has 15 residues. The CDR3 coding sequence is TGTGCCACCAGCAGAGATCCCGTGACAATTGACGAGCAGTACTTC. This gives the protein CATSRDPVTIDEQYF.

This clone appeared a single time. The CDR3 loop is CASSPPAGSGNTIYF. Here the CDR3 DNA reads TGTGCCAGCTCACCACCGGCAGGGTCTGGAAACACCATATATTTT. This chain links TRBV18 with TRBJ1-3; D possibly corresponds to TRBD1 (5 bases). This CDR3 region has 15 residues. Per germline, CDR1 KGHSH and CDR2 LQKENI. The V and J ends lost 0 bases and 1 base respectively, with 7 bases between them.

The V gene is TRBV30, the J gene TRBJ1-1; D is possibly TRBD1 (5 bases). This CDR3 is 13 amino acids long. Germline-derived CDR1 and CDR2 are GTSNPN and SVGIG (reference sequence). CDR3 sequence: CALGGSRDTEAFF. As DNA, the CDR3 is TGTGCTTTGGGGGGTTCACGGGACACTGAAGCTTTCTTT.

J is TRBJ1-5 and V is TRBV30, with 7 bases aligning to TRBD1. CDR1 is GTSNPN and CDR2 is SVGIG in the germline V gene (reference sequence). V gave up 3 bases and J gave up 7 bases; unmatched junction bases: 12. This CDR3 region has 15 residues. CDR3 sequence reads: CAWSVGQSLRQPQHF. The DNA for the CDR3 is TGTGCCTGGAGCGTGGGACAGAGTCTTAGGCAGCCCCAGCATTTT.

The V call is TRBV7-2, the J call TRBJ2-7; TRBD2 matches 9 bases. After removal of 0 bases from V and 11 bases from J, the junction contained 5 bases not matched to a gene. The V gene's germline CDR1 is SGHTA and CDR2 FQGNSA. The CDR3 is 13 residues long. The DNA for the CDR3 is TGTGCCAGCAGCTTAGCGGCGGGGGGGCCAAAGTACTTC. Translated: CASSLAAGGPKYF.

This clone was seen only once. The identical CDR3 is also encoded by other nucleotide sequences in the sample. The chain carries TRBV5-6 and TRBJ1-2, with 7 nucleotides matching TRBD1. There are 14 residues in the CDR3. Germline trimming cut 5 bases from V and 7 bases from J; bases unmatched to any gene: 11. CDR1 is SGHDT, CDR2 YYEEEE, per germline. The chain's CDR3 is CASSPRTGVSGYTF. The CDR3 coding sequence is TGTGCCAGCAGTCCACGAACAGGGGTTAGTGGCTACACCTTC.

The V gene is TRBV4-1, the J gene TRBJ2-1; 8 bases match TRBD2. Germline CDR1 and CDR2: MGHRA and YSYEKL. The length of the CDR3 is 15 residues. The V segment lost 6 bases and the J segment 0 bases; nucleotides outside the gene matches: 4. The CDR3 loop reads CASRSGGSSYNEQFF. The CDR3 bases are TGCGCCAGCAGATCGGGGGGGAGCTCCTACAATGAGCAGTTCTTC.

CDR3 protein: CSVGRTENTEAFF. The DNA of the CDR3 is TGCAGCGTAGGTAGGACAGAGAACACTGAAGCTTTCTTT. The V and J genes are TRBV29-1 and TRBJ1-1; D is perhaps TRBD1 (6 bases). Trimming stripped 6 bases from V and 1 base from J, with 12 bases between. This CDR3 comprises 13 residues. The germline gives CDR1 SQVTM, CDR2 ANQGSEA.

The chain links TRBV7-2 to TRBJ1-1; TRBD1 matches 7 bases. CDR3 length: 17 amino acids. J was trimmed by 4 bases and V by 0 bases; bases with no gene match: 11. CDR1 is SGHTA and CDR2 is FQGNSA in the germline V gene. The CDR3 reads CASSLAAGTASGTEAFF. The CDR3 bases are TGTGCCAGCAGCTTAGCGGCCGGGACAGCAAGCGGCACTGAAGCTTTCTTT.

The chain employs TRBV7-8 and TRBJ2-5, with 8 bases identical to TRBD2. The J segment lost 1 base and the V segment lost 5 bases, leaving 9 bases of the junction unmatched. The CDR3 consists of 16 residues. Germline V lookup: CDR1 SGHVS, CDR2 FQNEAQ. In DNA, the CDR3 is TGTGCCAGCAGCCAAGGGGCGGGGGGCCGCCAAGAGACCCAGTACTTC. Translating it yields CASSQGAGGRQETQYF.

This sequence joins TRBV5-5 and TRBJ2-1; perhaps TRBD2 as D (6 bases). The CDR3 loop spans 15 amino acids. CDR1 and CDR2 (germline): SGHKS, YYEKEE (reference sequence). V shed 2 bases and J shed 7 bases, with 16 bases lying between them. In DNA form, the CDR3 reads TGTGCCAGCAGCTTCGGGACTGTCGCCTTGAATGAGCAGTTCTTC. It yields the protein CASSFGTVALNEQFF.

The chain carries TRBV9 and TRBJ2-3; D may be TRBD1 (5 bases). Trimming cost V 0 bases and J 6 bases, with 14 bases left between them. This CDR3 contains 15 residues. CDR1 and CDR2 (germline): SGDLS, YYNGEE. CDR3 residues: CASSVGARAPDTQYF. The CDR3 region has the DNA TGTGCCAGCAGCGTAGGGGCCAGGGCGCCTGATACGCAGTATTTT.

This rearrangement joins TRBV7-8 to TRBJ1-4; TRBD1 aligns across 11 bases. With 4 bases clipped from V and 0 bases from J, the junction kept 4 bases outside the gene matches. This CDR3 spans 17 amino acids. CDR1 and CDR2 (germline): SGHVS, FQNEAQ. CDR3 amino acids: CASSYPGQGATNEKLFF. The CDR3 DNA sequence: TGTGCCAGCAGCTACCCGGGACAGGGGGCAACTAATGAAAAACTGTTTTTT.

The rearrangement links TRBV7-2 to TRBJ2-3, with 7 bases identical to TRBD2. The CDR3 spans 15 residues. With V trimmed by 5 bases and J by 2 bases, 7 bases remained unmatched. Germline V gene sequence: CDR1 SGHTA, CDR2 FQGNSA. The CDR3 is CASSPQRGFTDTQYF. In nucleotides, the CDR3 is TGTGCCAGCAGCCCACAGCGGGGATTCACAGATACGCAGTATTTT. Full variable domain (rest looked up from reference TRBV7-2 and TRBJ2-3): GAGVSQSPSNKVTEKGKDVELRCDPISGHTALYWYRQSLGQGLEFLIYFQGNSAPDKSGLPSDRFSAERTGGSVSTLTIQRTQQEDSAVYLCASSPQRGFTDTQYFGPGTRLTVL.